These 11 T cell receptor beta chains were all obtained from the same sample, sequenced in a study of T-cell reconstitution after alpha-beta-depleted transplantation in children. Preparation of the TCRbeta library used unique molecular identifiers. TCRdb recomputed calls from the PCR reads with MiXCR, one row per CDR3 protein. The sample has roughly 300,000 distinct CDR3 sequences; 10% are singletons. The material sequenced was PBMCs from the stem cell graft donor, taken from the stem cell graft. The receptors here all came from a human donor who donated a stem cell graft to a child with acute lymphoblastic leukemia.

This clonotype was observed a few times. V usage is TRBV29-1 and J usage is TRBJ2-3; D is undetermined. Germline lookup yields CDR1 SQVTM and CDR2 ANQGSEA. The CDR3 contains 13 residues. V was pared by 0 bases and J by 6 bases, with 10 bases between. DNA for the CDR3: TGCAGCGTTGAAGATCTCCTGGCCGATACGCAGTATTTT. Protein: CSVEDLLADTQYF.

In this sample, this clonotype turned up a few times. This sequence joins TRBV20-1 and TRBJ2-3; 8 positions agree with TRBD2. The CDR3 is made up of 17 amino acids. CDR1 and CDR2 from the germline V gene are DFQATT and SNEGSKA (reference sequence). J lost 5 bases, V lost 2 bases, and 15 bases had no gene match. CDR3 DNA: TGCAGTGCTAGACCCTCGGGTGTCGGGAGGGCCTTAGATACGCAGTATTTT. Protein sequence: CSARPSGVGRALDTQYF.

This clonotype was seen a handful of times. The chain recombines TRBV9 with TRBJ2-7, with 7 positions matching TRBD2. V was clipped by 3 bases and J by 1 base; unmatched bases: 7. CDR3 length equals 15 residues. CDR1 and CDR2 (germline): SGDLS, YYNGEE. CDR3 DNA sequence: TGTGCCAGCAGCGAGACCGGGACTACGTCCTACGAGCAGTACTTC. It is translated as CASSETGTTSYEQYF.

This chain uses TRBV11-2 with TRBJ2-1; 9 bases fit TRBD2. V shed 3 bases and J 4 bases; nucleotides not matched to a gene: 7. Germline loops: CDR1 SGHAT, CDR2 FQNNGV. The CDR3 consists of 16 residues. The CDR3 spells CASSFSETSGYNEQFF. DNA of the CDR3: TGTGCCAGCAGCTTCTCGGAGACTAGCGGATACAATGAGCAGTTCTTC.

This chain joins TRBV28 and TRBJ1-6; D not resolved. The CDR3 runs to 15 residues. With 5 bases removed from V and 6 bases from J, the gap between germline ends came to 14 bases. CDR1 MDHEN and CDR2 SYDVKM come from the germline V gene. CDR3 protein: CASSPRDFFNSPLHF. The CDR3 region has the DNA TGTGCCAGCAGTCCTCGCGATTTCTTTAATTCACCCCTCCACTTT. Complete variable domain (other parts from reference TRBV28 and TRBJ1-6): DVKVTQSSRYLVKRTGEKVFLECVQDMDHENMFWYRQDPGLGLRLIYFSYDVKMKEKGDIPEGYSVSREKKERFSLILESASTNQTSMYLCASSPRDFFNSPLHFGNGTRLTVT.

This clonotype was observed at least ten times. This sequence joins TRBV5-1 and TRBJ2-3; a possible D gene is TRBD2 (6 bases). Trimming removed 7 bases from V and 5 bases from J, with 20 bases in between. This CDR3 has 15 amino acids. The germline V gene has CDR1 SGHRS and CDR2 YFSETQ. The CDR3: CASGPLRDDQDTQYF. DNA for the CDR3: TGCGCCAGCGGTCCTCTGCGGGACGATCAAGATACGCAGTATTTT. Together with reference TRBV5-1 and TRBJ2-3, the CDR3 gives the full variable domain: KAGVTQTPRYLIKTRGQQVTLSCSPISGHRSVSWYQQTPGQGLQFLFEYFSETQRNKGNFPGRFSGRQFSNSRSEMNVSTLELGDSALYLCASGPLRDDQDTQYFGPGTRLTVL.

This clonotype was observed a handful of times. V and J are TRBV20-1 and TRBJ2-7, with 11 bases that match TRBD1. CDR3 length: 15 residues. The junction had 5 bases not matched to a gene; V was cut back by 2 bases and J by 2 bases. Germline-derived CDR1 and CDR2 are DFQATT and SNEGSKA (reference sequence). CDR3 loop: CSARKPGQGAYEQYF. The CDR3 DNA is TGCAGTGCTAGAAAACCGGGACAGGGGGCCTACGAGCAGTACTTC.

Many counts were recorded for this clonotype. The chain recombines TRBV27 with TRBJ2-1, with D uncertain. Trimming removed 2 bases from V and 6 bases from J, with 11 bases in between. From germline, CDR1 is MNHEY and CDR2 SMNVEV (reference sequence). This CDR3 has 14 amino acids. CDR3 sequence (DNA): TGTGCCAGCAGTTTACAGCTACCTCTCAATGAGCAGTTCTTC. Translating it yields CASSLQLPLNEQFF.

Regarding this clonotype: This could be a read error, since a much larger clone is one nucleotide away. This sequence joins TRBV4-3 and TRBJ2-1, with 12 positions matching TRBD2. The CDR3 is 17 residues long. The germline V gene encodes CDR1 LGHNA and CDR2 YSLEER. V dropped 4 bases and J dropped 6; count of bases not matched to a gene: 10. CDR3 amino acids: CASSPPLGTSGRNEQFF. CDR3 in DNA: TGCGCCAGCAGCCCCCCGCTTGGGACTAGCGGGCGCAATGAGCAGTTCTTC.

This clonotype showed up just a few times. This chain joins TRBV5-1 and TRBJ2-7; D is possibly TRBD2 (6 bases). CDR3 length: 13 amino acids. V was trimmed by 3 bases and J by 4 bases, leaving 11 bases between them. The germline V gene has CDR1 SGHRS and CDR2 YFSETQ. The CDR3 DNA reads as TGCGCCAGCAGCTGGCGGGATCTTTACGAGCAGTACTTC. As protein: CASSWRDLYEQYF.

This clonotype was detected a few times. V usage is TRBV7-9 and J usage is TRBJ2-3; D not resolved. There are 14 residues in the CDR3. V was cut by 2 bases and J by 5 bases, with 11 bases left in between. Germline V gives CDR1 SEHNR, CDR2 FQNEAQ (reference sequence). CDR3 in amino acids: CASSLRQAVDTQYF. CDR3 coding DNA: TGTGCCAGCAGCTTAAGGCAGGCGGTAGATACGCAGTATTTT.